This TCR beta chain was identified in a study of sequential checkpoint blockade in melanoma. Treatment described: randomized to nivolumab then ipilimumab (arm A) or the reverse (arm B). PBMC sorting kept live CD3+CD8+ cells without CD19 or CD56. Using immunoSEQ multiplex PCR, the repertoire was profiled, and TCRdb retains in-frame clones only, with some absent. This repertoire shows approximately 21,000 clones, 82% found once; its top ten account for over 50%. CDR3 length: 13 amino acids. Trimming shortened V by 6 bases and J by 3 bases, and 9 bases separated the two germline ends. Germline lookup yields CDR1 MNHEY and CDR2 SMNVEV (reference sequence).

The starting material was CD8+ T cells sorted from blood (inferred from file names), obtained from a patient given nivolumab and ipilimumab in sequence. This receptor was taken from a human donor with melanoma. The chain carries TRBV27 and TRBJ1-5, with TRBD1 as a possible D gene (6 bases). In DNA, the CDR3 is TGTGCCAGCAGGTTGGGGGCCAATCAGCCCCAGCATTTT. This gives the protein CASRLGANQPQHF.